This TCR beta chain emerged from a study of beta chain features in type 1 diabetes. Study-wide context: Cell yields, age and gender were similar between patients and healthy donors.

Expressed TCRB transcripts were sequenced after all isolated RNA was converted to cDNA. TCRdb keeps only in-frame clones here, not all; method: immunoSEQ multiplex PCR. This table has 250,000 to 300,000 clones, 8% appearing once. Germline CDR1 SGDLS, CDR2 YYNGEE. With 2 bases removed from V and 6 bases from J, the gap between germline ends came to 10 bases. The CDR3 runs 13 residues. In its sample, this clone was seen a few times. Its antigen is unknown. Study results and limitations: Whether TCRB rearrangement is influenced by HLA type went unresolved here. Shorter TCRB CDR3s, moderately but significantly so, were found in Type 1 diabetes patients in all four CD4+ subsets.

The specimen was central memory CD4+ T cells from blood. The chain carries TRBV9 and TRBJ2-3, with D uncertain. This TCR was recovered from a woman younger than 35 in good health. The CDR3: CASSVISVDTQYF. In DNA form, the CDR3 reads TGTGCCAGCAGCGTGATCAGCGTGGATACGCAGTATTTT.